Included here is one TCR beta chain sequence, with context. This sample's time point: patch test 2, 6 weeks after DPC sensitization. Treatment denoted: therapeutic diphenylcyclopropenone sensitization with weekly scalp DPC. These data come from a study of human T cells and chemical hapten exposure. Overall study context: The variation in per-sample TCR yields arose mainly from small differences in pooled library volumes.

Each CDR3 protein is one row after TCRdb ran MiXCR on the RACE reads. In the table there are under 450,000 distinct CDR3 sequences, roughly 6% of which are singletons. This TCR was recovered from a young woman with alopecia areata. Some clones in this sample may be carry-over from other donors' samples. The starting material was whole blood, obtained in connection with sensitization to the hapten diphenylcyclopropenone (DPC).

This CDR3 is CASSWDGSGANVLTF. Here the CDR3 DNA reads TGTGCCAGCAGCTGGGACGGCTCTGGGGCCAACGTCCTGACTTTC. The chain recombines TRBV7-2 with TRBJ2-6, with D possibly called TRBD1 or TRBD2 (5 bases each). Germline CDR1 SGHTA, CDR2 FQGNSA. V lost 4 bases and J lost 0, with 7 bases in between. CDR3 size: 15 residues.